Here is one T cell receptor (beta chain) with its context. As processed by the authors: Amplifying reference gene primers gave estimates of nucleated cell counts. Generated by immunoSEQ multiplex PCR, the TCRdb table keeps only in-frame clones and is missing some. The D gene and trimming were derived from the DNA, and the V and J assignments and clone size from that table. The sample includes about 170,000 clones, 80% to 90% seen only once; the top ten take around 7.7%. CDR1 and CDR2 (germline): LGHNA, YSLEER. Unmatched junction bases numbered 7, after V lost 3 bases and J lost 5 bases. CDR3 length: 15 amino acids. The data belong to a study of blood T cell repertoires in COVID-19. The overall study: COVID-19 samples, acute and convalescent, were from the United States, Italy and Spain. T cells, B-cell-depleted T cells, or PBMCs provided the cDNA or gDNA that served as material.

The source of this sequence is a man in his forties or fifties who had recovered from COVID-19. This chain uses TRBV4-3 with TRBJ2-1; 7 nucleotides align to TRBD2. Sequenced: peripheral blood. For the CDR3, the DNA is TGCGCCAGCAGCCACTTCGTGACTAGCAACAATGAGCAGTTCTTC. This codes for CASSHFVTSNNEQFF.